This TCR beta chain is from a study of T-cell memory formation after mild COVID-19. Germline values: CDR1 SGHRS, CDR2 YFSETQ. The CDR3 extends over 16 amino acids. V was shortened by 3 bases and J by 2 bases, with 18 bases between the two germline ends. This clonotype was seen ten or more times. Constant-segment-primed 5'RACE gave TCR alpha and TCR beta cDNA libraries with sample barcodes and UMIs. TCRdb processed the 5' RACE reads anew with MiXCR; each CDR3 protein has one entry. This table has approximately 580,000 distinct CDR3 sequences, about a fifth appearing once. The TCR originated in an adult woman who had mild COVID-19 (a few samples of this study predate the infection). Cell type and time point are not known. V and J are TRBV5-1 and TRBJ2-7; tentatively, D is TRBD2 (5 bases). Sequencing input: PBMCs or a T cell subset sorted from them (not recorded which). This CDR3 is CASSSISLGGPYEQYF. CDR3 in DNA: TGCGCCAGCAGCTCTATCTCCCTCGGAGGCCCCTACGAGCAGTACTTC.